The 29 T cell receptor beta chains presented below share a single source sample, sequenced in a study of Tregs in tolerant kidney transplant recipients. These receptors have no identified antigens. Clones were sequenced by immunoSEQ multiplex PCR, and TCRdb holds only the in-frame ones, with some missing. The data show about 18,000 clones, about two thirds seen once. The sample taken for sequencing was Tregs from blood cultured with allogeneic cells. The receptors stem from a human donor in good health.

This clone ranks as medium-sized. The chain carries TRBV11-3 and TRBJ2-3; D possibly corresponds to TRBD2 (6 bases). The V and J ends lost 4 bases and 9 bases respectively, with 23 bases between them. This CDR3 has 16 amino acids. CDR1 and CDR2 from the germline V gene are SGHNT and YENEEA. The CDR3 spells CASSYRKGLDTDTQYF. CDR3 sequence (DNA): TGTGCCAGCAGCTACCGGAAGGGACTTGATACGGACACGCAGTATTTT.

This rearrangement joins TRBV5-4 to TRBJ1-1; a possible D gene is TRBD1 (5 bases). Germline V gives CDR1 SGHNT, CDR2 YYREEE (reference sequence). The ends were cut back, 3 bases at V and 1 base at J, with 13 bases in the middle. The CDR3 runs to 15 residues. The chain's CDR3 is CASSYPGRSNTEAFF. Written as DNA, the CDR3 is TGTGCCAGCAGCTACCCGGGACGGTCGAACACTGAAGCTTTCTTT.

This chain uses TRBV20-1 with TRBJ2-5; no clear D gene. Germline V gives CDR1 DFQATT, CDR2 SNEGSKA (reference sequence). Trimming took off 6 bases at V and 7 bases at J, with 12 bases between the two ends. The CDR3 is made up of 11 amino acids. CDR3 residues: CSAHWVGTQYF. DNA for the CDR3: TGCAGTGCCCACTGGGTGGGGACCCAGTACTTC.

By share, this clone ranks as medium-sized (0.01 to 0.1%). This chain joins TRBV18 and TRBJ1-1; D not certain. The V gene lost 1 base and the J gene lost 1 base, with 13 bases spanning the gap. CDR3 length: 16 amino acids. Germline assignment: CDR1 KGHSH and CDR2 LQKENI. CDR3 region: CASSPLTGRANTEAFF. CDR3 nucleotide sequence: TGTGCCAGCTCACCACTGACCGGACGGGCGAACACTGAAGCTTTCTTT.

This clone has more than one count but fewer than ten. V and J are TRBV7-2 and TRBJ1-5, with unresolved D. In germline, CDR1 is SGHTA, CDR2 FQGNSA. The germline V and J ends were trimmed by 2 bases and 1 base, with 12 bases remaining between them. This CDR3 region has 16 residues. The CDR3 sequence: CASSLRAGGSNQPQHF. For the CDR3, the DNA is TGTGCCAGCAGCTTACGGGCAGGTGGGAGCAATCAGCCCCAGCATTTT.

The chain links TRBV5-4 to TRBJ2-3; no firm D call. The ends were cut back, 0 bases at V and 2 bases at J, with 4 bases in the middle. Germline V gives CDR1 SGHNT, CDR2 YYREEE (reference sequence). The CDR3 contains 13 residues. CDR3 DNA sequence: TGTGCCAGCAGCTTGGGTTTCACAGATACGCAGTATTTT. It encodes CASSLGFTDTQYF.

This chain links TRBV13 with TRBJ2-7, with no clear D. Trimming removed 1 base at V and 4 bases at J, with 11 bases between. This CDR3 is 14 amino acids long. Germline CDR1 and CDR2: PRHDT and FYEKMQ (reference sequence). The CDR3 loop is CASSLDAGGYEQYF. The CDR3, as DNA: TGTGCCAGCAGCTTAGACGCCGGCGGTTACGAGCAGTACTTC.

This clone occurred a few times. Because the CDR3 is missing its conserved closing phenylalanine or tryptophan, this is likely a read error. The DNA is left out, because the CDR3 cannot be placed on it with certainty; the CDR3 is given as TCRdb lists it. The CDR3 region is CASSLAPQGLARFL. The chain joins TRBV7-2 to TRBJ2-3; the table names TRBD2, a call not compared with the DNA. The CDR3 region is 14 residues in length, termini included. The V gene's germline CDR1 is SGHTA and CDR2 FQGNSA.

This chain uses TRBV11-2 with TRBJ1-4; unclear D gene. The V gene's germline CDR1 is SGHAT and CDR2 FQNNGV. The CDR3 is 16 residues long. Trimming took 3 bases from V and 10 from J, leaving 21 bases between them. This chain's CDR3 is CASSFYPGGLIGKLFF. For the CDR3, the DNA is TGTGCCAGCAGCTTTTACCCCGGAGGACTAATCGGAAAACTGTTTTTT. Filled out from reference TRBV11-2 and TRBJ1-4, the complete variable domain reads EAGVAQSPRYKIIEKRQSVAFWCNPISGHATLYWYQQILGQGPKLLIQFQNNGVVDDSQLPKDRFSAERLKGVDSTLKIQPAKLEDSAVYLCASSFYPGGLIGKLFFGSGTQLSVL.

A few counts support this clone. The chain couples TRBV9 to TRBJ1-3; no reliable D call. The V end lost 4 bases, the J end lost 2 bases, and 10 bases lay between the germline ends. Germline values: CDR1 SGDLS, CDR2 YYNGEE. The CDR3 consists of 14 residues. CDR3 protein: CASSYKPTGNTIYF. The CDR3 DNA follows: TGTGCCAGCAGCTATAAACCCACTGGAAACACCATATATTTT.

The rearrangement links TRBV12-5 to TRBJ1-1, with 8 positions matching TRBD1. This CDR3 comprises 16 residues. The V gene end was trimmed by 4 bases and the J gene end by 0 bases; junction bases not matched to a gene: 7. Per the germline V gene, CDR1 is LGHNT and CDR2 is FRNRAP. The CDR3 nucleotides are TGTGCTAGTGGTTCGCCCCGGACAGGGATGAACACTGAAGCTTTCTTT. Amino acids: CASGSPRTGMNTEAFF.

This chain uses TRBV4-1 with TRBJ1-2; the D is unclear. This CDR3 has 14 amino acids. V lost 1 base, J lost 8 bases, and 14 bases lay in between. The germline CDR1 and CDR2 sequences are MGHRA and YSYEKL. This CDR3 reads CASSQGRERAGYTF. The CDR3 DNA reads TGCGCCAGCAGCCAAGGACGAGAAAGGGCGGGCTACACCTTC.

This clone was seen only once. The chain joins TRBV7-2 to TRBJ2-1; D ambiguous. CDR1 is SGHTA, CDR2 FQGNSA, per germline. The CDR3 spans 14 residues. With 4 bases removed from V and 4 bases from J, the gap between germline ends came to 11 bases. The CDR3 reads CASSYRSAYNEQFF. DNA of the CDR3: TGTGCCAGCAGCTACCGGAGCGCTTACAATGAGCAGTTCTTC.

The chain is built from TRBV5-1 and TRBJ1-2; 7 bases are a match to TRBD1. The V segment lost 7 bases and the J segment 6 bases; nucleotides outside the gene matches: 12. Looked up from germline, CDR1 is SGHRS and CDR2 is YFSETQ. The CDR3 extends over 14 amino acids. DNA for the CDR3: TGCGCCAGCGGGAAGCGACAGGGAGGGGATGGCTACACCTTC. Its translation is CASGKRQGGDGYTF. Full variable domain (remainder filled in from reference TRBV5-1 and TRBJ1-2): KAGVTQTPRYLIKTRGQQVTLSCSPISGHRSVSWYQQTPGQGLQFLFEYFSETQRNKGNFPGRFSGRQFSNSRSEMNVSTLELGDSALYLCASGKRQGGDGYTFGSGTRLTVV.

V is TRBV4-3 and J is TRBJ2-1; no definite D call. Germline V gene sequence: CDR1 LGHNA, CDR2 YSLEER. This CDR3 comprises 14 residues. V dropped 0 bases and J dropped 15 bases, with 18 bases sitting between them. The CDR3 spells CASSQDPSSSVRFF. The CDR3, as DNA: TGCGCCAGCAGCCAAGATCCCTCGTCCTCAGTACGGTTCTTC.

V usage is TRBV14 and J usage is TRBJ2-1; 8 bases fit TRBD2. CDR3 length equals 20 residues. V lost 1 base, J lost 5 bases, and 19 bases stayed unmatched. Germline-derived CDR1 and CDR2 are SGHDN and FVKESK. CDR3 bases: TGTGCCAGCAGCCAAGTGAGCGGGAGTGGGTTTACCAGAGTGGACAATGAGCAGTTCTTC. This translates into CASSQVSGSGFTRVDNEQFF.

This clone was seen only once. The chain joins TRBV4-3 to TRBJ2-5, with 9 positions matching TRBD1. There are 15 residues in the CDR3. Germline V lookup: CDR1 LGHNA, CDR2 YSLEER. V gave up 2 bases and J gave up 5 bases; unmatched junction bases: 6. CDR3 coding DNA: TGCGCCAGCAGCCAATATTGGGACAGGGAGGAGACCCAGTACTTC. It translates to CASSQYWDREETQYF.

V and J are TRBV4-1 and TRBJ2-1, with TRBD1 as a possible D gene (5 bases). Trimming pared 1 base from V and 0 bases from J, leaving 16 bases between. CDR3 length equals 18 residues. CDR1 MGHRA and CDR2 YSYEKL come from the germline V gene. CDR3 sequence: CASSQAPPTVSSYNEQFF. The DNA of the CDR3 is TGCGCCAGCAGCCAAGCTCCCCCGACAGTAAGCTCCTACAATGAGCAGTTCTTC.

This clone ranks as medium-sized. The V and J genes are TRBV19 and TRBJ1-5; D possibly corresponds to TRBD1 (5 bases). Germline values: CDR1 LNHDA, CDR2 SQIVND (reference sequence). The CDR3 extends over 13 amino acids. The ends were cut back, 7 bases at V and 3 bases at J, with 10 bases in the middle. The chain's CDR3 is CASNDSPNQPQHF. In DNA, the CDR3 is TGTGCCAGTAATGACAGCCCCAATCAGCCCCAGCATTTT.

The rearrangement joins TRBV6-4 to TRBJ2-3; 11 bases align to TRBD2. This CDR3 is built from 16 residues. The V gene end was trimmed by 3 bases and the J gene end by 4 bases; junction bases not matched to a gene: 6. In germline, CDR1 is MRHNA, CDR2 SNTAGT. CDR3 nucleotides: TGTGCCAGCAGTGAGCAGCTAGCGGGGGGCCCAGATACGCAGTATTTT. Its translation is CASSEQLAGGPDTQYF.

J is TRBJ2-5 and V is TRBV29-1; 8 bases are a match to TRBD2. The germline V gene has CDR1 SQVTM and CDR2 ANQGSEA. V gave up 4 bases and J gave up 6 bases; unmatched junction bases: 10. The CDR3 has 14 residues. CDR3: CSVGLAGLLKTQYF. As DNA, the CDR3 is TGCAGCGTTGGGCTAGCGGGTTTATTAAAGACCCAGTACTTC.

Written as DNA, the CDR3 is TGTGCCAGCTCAGGGTTGTCTAGCTCCCTGGGGCTAGCCAAAAACATTCAGTACTTC. This translates into CASSGLSSSLGLAKNIQYF. The chain has TRBV18 and TRBJ2-4, with D perhaps given as TRBD1 or TRBD2 (5 bases each). Germline V lookup: CDR1 KGHSH, CDR2 LQKENI. The CDR3 has 19 residues. V shed 5 bases and J shed 0 bases, with 23 bases lying between them.

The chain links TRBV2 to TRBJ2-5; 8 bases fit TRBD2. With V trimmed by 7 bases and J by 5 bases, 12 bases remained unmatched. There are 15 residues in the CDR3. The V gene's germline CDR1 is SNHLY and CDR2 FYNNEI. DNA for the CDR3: TGTGCCAGCAAACGAGCGGGGGCCGCCGCGGAGACCCAGTACTTC. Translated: CASKRAGAAAETQYF.

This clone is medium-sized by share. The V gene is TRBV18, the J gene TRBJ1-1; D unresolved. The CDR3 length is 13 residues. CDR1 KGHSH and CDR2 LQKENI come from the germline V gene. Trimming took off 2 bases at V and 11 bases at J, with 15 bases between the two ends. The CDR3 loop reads CASSPGSRQSAFF. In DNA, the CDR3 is TGTGCCAGCTCACCAGGGAGTAGGCAATCGGCTTTCTTT.

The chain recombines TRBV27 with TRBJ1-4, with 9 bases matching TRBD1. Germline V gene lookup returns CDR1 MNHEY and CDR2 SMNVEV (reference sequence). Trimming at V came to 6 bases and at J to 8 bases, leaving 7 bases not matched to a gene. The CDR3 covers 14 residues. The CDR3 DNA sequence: TGTGCCAGCAGACCCATTGACAGGGGGGAAAAACTGTTTTTT. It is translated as CASRPIDRGEKLFF.

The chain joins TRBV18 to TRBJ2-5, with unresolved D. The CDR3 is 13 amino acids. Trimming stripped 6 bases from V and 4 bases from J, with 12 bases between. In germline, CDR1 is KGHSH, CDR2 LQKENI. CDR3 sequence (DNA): TGTGCCAGCTCCCCCCGACTGGGAGAGACCCAGTACTTC. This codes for CASSPRLGETQYF.

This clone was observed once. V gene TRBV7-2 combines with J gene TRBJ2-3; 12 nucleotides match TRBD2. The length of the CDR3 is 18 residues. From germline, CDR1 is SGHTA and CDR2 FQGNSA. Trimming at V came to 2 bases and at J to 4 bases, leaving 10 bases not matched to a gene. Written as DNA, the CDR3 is TGTGCCAGCAGCTTATCCAGACTAGCGGGAGTGGTGGCAGATACGCAGTATTTT. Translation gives CASSLSRLAGVVADTQYF.

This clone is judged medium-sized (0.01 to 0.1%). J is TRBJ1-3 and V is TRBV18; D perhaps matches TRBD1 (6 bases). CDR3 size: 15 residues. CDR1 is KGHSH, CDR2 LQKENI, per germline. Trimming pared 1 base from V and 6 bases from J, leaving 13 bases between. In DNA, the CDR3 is TGTGCCAGCTCACCACAGGGGGGCTACGAAAACACCATATATTTT. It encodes CASSPQGGYENTIYF.

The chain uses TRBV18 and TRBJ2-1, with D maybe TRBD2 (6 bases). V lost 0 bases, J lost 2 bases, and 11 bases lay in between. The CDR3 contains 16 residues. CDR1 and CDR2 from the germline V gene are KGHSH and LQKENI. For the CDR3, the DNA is TGTGCCAGCTCACCACCCCAGCGGGTAGCCTACAATGAGCAGTTCTTC. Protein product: CASSPPQRVAYNEQFF.